This T cell receptor beta chain was sequenced for a study of blood T cell repertoires in COVID-19. Assay used: immunoSEQ multiplex PCR; TCRdb lists only in-frame clones, some missing. Of some 44,000 clones listed, about 88% are singletons. Germline CDR1 and CDR2: MNHEY and SVGAGI. The V segment lost 7 bases and the J segment 8 bases; nucleotides outside the gene matches: 6. The CDR3 runs 12 residues. The V gene is TRBV6-5, the J gene TRBJ1-1; TRBD1 aligns across 8 bases. The specimen sequenced was peripheral blood. The clonotype was recovered from a human donor in a cohort sampled during active COVID-19. The CDR3 loop is CASIFSGGEAFF. DNA of the CDR3: TGTGCCAGCATTTTCTCAGGGGGCGAAGCTTTCTTT.